This TCR beta chain was retrieved from a study of T-cell reconstitution after alpha-beta-depleted transplantation in children. Unique molecular identifiers were incorporated when the TCRbeta library was constructed. TCRdb called the PCR reads again in MiXCR, with one record for every CDR3 protein. The sample records roughly 500,000 distinct CDR3 sequences, about 33% being singletons. The ends lost 2 bases at V and 7 bases at J; junction bases unmatched: 1. The CDR3 totals 13 residues. Germline V gives CDR1 MNHEY, CDR2 SVGAGI. This clonotype appeared a few times. The receptor comes from a human donor who donated a stem cell graft to a child with aplastic anemia. The chain is built from TRBV6-5 and TRBJ2-5, with 10 bases matching TRBD1. The source material was PBMCs from the stem cell graft donor, sampled from the stem cell graft. For the CDR3, the DNA is TGTGCCAGCAGTTACCGGGACAGGGGGACCCAGTACTTC. The encoded protein is CASSYRDRGTQYF.